Listed below are T cell receptor beta chains from one sample, sequenced in a study of PD-1 blockade in classical Hodgkin lymphoma. Using immunoSEQ multiplex PCR, the repertoire was profiled, and TCRdb retains in-frame clones only, with some absent. The sample lists about 16,000 clones; around 81% were seen once. The sample in question was CD4+ T cells from blood, obtained at baseline. These receptors came from a human donor with classical Hodgkin lymphoma. Both conserved end residues are part of each CDR3. A D gene is named only where the DNA matches it firmly. Size values are once, few and many counts, or a class for expanded clones, and some rows have none.

d_call	v_call	clone_size	j_call	cdr3_aa	cdr3_nt
TRBD1	TRBV7-9	.	TRBJ2-3	CASSHRGPRADTQYF	TGTGCCAGCAGCCACAGGGGGCCCCGGGCGGATACGCAGTATTTT
.	TRBV4-2	.	TRBJ2-3	CASSQDRRITDTQYF	TGTGCCAGCAGCCAAGATCGTCGGATCACAGATACGCAGTATTTT
.	TRBV19	once	TRBJ2-1	CASSLLGPGSYNEQFF	TGTGCCAGTAGTCTCCTGGGACCGGGCTCCTACAATGAGCAGTTCTTC
TRBD2	TRBV19	.	TRBJ2-3	CASRPKRGRADTQYF	TGTGCCAGTAGGCCCAAACGGGGGAGGGCAGATACGCAGTATTTT
TRBD1	TRBV19	.	TRBJ2-5	CASRDRGREETQYF	TGTGCCAGTAGGGACAGGGGGAGGGAAGAGACCCAGTACTTC
TRBD1	TRBV5-4	.	TRBJ1-1	CASSLPAIQGTEAFF	TGTGCCAGCAGCTTGCCCGCTATACAGGGGACTGAAGCTTTCTTT
.	TRBV11-2	few	TRBJ1-6	CASSLVGRDNSPLHF	TGTGCCAGCAGCTTAGTTGGCAGGGATAATTCACCCCTCCACTTT
.	TRBV19	.	TRBJ1-3	CASSPRKQGIGNTIYF	TGTGCCAGTAGTCCACGTAAACAGGGTATCGGAAACACCATATATTTT
.	TRBV9	.	TRBJ2-1	CASSGNNEQFF	TGTGCCAGCAGCGGAAACAATGAGCAGTTCTTC
TRBD1	TRBV14	.	TRBJ1-4	CASSPEKDRGGEKLFF	TGTGCCAGCAGCCCAGAGAAGGACAGGGGAGGTGAAAAACTGTTTTTT